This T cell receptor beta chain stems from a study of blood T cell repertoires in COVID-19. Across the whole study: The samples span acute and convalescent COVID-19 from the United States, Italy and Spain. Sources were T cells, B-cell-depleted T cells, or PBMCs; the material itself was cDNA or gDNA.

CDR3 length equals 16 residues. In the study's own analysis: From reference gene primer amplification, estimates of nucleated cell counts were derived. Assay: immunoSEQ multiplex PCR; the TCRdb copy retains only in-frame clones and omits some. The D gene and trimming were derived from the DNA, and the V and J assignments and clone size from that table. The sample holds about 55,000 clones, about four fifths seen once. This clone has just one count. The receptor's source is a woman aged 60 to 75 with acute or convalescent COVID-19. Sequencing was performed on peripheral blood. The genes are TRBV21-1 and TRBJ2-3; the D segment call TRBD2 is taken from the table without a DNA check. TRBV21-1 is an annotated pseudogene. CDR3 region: CASSEMSGGAIDTQYF. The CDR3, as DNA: TGTGCCAGCAGCGAAATGAGCGGGGGGGCAATAGATACGCAGTATTTT.